These T cell receptor beta chains were read from a single sample in a study of shared clonotypes between healthy human individuals. Assay used: immunoSEQ multiplex PCR; TCRdb lists only in-frame clones, some missing. This table has some 900,000 clones, around 80% appearing once. Sequencing input: memory CD4+ T cells sorted from blood. The receptor source for this set is a man aged 18 to 29 in good health. CDR3s include the opening cysteine and the closing phenylalanine or tryptophan. Fields, in order: CDR3 length, V gene, CDR3 protein.

12,TRBV10-3,CAISEPPGVQYF
16,TRBV19,CASSIVQGIAKNIQYF
15,TRBV19,CASSIQGTGSYEQYF
15,TRBV5-1,CASRRQESSYNEQFF
14,TRBV19,CASKPGRDHYGYTF
11,TRBV6-1,CASSLGGEAFF
11,TRBV30,CAWMRWTEAFF
14,TRBV27,CASSLSVAGYEQYF
16,TRBV18,CASSPPGQGGTYEQYF
15,TRBV7-8,CASSARGTNTGELFF
13,TRBV5-1,CASSRGGDTEAFF
13,TRBV4-1,CASSLEGGQPQHF
14,TRBV28,CASTFSGWSYEQYF
16,TRBV5-6,CASSAAYRGAGETQYF
14,TRBV5-1,CASSFGTANEKLFF
15,TRBV5-4,CASTLGGTGANVLTF
14,TRBV7-8,CASSLGQVSYEQYF
18,TRBV10-3,CAISESTGQIAGANVLTF
14,TRBV7-2,CASRVSGRAYEQYF
14,TRBV5-5,CASSWEAEDGQAFF
13,TRBV10-3,CASSRDWDQPQHF
13,TRBV7-2,CASSPDRTYGYTF
12,TRBV7-2,CASSSGGYGYTF
15,TRBV5-6,CASSQQRTIQETQYF
18,TRBV5-1,CASSLVGQGEAGANVLTF
14,TRBV6-6,CASSYSAETNEQFF
14,TRBV7-8,CASAGGGGNQPQHF
12,TRBV9,CASSVVGQTITF
15,TRBV7-2,CASSLGAQGLDTQYF
16,TRBV7-9,CASTTWGGGEDEKLFF
15,TRBV7-2,CASSLVVRGNTEAFF
17,TRBV4-1,CASSQDGSRGSGNTIYF
13,TRBV11-2,CASSLDVWGEQYF
14,TRBV6-1,CASPGGRFGEKLFF
13,TRBV5-4,CASSYHGTDTQYF
13,TRBV30,CAWSATGTEGIHF
12,TRBV7-2,CASSNRVSGYTF
14,TRBV6-1,CASSESPGNYGYTF
12,TRBV28,CASSPPQGEAFF
16,TRBV7-9,CASSRPGLAGYNEQFF
14,TRBV5-1,CASTSNTGKETQYF
14,TRBV27,CASRFSGSNYEQYF
11,TRBV18,CASSVGRELFF
14,TRBV6-7,CASSYSIGTGELFF
15,TRBV5-1,CASSLVGGWQETQYF
15,TRBV18,CASSEGAGGSYEQYF
14,TRBV6-7,CASSYKWVTGELFF
15,TRBV6-5,CASSYSSTVNTEAFF
14,TRBV9,CASSVQGPTGELFF
12,TRBV18,CASSPLRETQYF
14,TRBV28,CASSRLQGSDEAFF
21,TRBV15,CATSRVRPETGSYARHTEAFF
15,TRBV6-5,CASSPGLAGVSEQFF
16,TRBV6-1,CASSENLRGAKETQYF